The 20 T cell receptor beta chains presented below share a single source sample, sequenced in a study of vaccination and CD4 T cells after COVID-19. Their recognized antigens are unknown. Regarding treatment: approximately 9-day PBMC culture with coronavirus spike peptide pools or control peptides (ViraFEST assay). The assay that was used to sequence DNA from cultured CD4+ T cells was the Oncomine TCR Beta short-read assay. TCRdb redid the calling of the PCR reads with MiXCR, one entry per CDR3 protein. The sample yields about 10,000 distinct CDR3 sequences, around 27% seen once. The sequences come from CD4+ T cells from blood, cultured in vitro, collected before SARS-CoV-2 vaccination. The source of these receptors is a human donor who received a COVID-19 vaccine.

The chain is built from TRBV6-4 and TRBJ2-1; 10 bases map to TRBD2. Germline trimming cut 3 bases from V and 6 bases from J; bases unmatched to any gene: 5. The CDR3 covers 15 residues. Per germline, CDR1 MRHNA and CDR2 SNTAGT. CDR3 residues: CASSEEAGGLNEQFF. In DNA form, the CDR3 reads TGTGCCAGCAGTGAGGAAGCGGGGGGGCTCAATGAGCAGTTCTTC.

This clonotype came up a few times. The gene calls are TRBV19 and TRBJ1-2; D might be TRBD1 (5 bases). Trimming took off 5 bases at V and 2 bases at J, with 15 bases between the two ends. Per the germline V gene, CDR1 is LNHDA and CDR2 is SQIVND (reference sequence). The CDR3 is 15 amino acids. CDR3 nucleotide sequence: TGTGCCAGTAGTTTCTGGGGCAGTCTAAACTATGGCTACACCTTC. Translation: CASSFWGSLNYGYTF. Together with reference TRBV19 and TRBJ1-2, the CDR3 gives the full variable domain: DGGITQSPKYLFRKEGQNVTLSCEQNLNHDAMYWYRQDPGQGLRLIYYSQIVNDFQKGDIAEGYSVSREKKESFPLTVTSAQKNPTAFYLCASSFWGSLNYGYTFGSGTRLTVV.

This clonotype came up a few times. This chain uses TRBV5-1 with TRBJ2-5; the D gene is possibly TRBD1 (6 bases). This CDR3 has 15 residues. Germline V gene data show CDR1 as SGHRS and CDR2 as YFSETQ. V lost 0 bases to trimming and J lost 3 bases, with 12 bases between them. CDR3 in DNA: TGCGCCAGCAGCTTGGGGGGGCACCCCGAAGAGACCCAGTACTTC. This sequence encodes CASSLGGHPEETQYF.

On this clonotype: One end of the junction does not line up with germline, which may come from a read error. This chain's CDR3 is CTSSDGKLNTEAFF. CDR3 in DNA: TGTACCAGCAGCGACGGGAAACTGAACACTGAAGCTTTCTTT. This chain joins TRBV6-1 and TRBJ1-1; D is ambiguous. Germline CDR1 reads MNHNS; CDR2 reads SASEGT. This CDR3 spans 14 amino acids.

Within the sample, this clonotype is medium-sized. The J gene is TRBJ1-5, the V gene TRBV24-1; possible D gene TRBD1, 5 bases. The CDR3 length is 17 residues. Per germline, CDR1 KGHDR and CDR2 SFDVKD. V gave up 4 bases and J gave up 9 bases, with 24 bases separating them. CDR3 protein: CATSEGQGGLDRRPQHF. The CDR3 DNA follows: TGTGCCACCAGTGAGGGGCAGGGAGGTCTGGACCGTCGGCCCCAGCATTTT.

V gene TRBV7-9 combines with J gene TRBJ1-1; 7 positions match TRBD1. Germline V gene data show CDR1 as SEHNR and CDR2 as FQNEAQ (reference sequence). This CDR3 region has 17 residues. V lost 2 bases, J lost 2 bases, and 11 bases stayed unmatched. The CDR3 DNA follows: TGTGCCAGCAGCTTATATTACGGGACAGAATCTAACACTGAAGCTTTCTTT. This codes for CASSLYYGTESNTEAFF. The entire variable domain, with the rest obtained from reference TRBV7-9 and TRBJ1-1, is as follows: DTGVSQNPRHKITKRGQNVTFRCDPISEHNRLYWYRQTLGQGPEFLTYFQNEAQLEKSRLLSDRFSAERPKGSFSTLEIQRTEQGDSAMYLCASSLYYGTESNTEAFFGQGTRLTVV.

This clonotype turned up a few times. The CDR3 DNA follows: TGCAGTGCTAAGCAAAGCGGGACAGCGCTAGCCAAAAACATTCAGTACTTC. Translating gives CSAKQSGTALAKNIQYF. V usage is TRBV20-1 and J usage is TRBJ2-4; D is tentatively TRBD1 or TRBD2 (7 bases each). CDR1 is DFQATT, CDR2 SNEGSKA, per germline (reference sequence). The CDR3 length is 17 residues. Trimming removed 4 bases from V and 0 bases from J, with 19 bases in between.

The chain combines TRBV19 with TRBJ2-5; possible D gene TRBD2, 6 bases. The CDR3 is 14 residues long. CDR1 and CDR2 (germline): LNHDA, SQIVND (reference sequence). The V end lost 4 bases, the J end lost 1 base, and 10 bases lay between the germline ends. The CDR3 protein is CASSNGGSQETQYF. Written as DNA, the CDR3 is TGTGCCAGTAGTAACGGGGGAAGCCAAGAGACCCAGTACTTC.

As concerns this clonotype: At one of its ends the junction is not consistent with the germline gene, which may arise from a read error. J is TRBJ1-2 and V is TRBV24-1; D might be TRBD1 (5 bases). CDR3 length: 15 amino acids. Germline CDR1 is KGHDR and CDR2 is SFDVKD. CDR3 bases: TGTGCCGCCAGTGATTCCCAGGGCAGAAACTATGGCTACACCTTC. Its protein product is CAASDSQGRNYGYTF.

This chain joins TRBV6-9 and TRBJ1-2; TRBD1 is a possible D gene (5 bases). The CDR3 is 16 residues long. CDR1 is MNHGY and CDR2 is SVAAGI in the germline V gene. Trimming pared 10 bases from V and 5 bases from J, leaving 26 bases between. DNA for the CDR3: TGTGCCATCTTCTTTTTTACCGGAGGGGCCCTGTATGGCTACACCTTC. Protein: CAIFFFTGGALYGYTF.

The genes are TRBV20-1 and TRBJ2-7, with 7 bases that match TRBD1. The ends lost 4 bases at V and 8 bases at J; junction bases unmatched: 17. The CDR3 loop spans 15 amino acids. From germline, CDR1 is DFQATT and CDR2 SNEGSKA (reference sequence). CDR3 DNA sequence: TGCAGTGCTACGAAAACCGGGACAGACTATTCCAAGCAGTACTTC. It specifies CSATKTGTDYSKQYF.

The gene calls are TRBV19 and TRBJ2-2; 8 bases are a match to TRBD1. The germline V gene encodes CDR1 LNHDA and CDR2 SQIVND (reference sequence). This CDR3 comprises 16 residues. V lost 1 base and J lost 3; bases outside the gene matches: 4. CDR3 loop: CASSIGRGRDTGELFF. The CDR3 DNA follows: TGTGCCAGTAGTATAGGCAGGGGGCGCGACACCGGGGAGCTGTTTTTT.

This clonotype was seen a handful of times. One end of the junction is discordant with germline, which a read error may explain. As DNA, the CDR3 is TGTGCCAGCAGTGTGTCGGGGGGAAACTTTGGCTACACCTTC. As protein: CASSVSGGNFGYTF. This chain connects TRBV2 to TRBJ1-2; tentatively, D is TRBD1 (5 bases). Germline CDR1 and CDR2: SNHLY and FYNNEI. This CDR3 is 14 amino acids long.

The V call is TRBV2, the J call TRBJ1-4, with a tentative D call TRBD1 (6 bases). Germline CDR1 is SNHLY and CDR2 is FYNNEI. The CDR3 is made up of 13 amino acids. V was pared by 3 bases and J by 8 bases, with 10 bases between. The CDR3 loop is CASSDEGGEKLFF. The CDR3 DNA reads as TGTGCCAGCAGTGACGAGGGGGGGGAAAAACTGTTTTTT.

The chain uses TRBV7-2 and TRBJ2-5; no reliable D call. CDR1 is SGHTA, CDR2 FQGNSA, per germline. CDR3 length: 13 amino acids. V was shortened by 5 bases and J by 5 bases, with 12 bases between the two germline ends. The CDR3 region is CASSLLLAETQYF. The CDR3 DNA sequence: TGTGCCAGCAGCCTCCTCTTGGCGGAGACCCAGTACTTC.

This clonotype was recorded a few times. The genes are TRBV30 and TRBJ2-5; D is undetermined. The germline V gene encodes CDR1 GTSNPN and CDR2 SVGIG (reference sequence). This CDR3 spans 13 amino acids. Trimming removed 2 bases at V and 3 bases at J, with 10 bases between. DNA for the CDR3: TGTGCCTGGAGTATAGGCAGGAAAGAGACCCAGTACTTC. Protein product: CAWSIGRKETQYF.

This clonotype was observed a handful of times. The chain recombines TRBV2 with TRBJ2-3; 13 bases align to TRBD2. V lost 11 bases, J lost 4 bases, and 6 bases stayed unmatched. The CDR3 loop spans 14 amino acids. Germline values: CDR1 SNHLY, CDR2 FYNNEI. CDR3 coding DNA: TGTGCCCTCCAGGGACTAGCGGGGTCAGATACGCAGTATTTT. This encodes CALQGLAGSDTQYF.

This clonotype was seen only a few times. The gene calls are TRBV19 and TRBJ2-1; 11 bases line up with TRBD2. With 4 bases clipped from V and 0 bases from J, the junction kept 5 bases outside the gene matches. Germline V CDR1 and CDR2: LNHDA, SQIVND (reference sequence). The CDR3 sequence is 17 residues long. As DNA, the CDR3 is TGTGCCAGTAGTACTAGCGGGGGGCCAAGCTCCTACAATGAGCAGTTCTTC. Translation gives CASSTSGGPSSYNEQFF.

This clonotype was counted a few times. In nucleotides, the CDR3 is TGTGCCAGCAGTCTTGGGGGAGGCCGGGCCTACGAGCAGTACTTC. It specifies CASSLGGGRAYEQYF. J is TRBJ2-7 and V is TRBV6-1; TRBD2 might be the D (6 bases). This CDR3 spans 15 amino acids. The ends were cut back, 5 bases at V and 2 bases at J, with 16 bases in the middle. Germline lookup yields CDR1 MNHNS and CDR2 SASEGT.

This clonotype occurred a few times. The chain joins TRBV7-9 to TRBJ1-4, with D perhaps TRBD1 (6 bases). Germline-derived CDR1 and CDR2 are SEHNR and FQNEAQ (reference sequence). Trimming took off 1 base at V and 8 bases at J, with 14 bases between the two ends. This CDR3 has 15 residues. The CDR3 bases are TGTGCCAGCAGCTTAGGAGGGGGGGCCGTGGAAAAACTGTTTTTT. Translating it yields CASSLGGGAVEKLFF.